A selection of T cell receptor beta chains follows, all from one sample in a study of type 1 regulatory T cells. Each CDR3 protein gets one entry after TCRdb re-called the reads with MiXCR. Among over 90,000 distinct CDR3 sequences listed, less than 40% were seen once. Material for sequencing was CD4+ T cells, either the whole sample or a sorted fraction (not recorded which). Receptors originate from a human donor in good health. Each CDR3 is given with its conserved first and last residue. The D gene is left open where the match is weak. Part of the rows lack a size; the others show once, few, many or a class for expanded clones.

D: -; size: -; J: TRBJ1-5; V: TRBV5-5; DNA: TGTGCCAGCAGCCAGACATCATTTGGGAATCAGCCCCAGCATTTT; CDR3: CASSQTSFGNQPQHF
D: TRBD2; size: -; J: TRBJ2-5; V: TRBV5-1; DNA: TGCGCCAGCAGCCCGGGGGCGGGAGGAGGGGAGACCCAGTACTTC; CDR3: CASSPGAGGGETQYF
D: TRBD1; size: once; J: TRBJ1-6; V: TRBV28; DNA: TGTGCCAGCAGTCGGACAGGGGATTCACCCCTCCACTTT; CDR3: CASSRTGDSPLHF
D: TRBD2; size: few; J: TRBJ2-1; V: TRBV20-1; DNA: TGCAGTGGCAATAGCGGGAACCACAATGAGCAGTTCTTC; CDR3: CSGNSGNHNEQFF
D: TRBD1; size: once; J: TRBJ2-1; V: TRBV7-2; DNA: TGTGCCAGCAGCTTACAACCTACAGGGGTATCCTACAATGAGCAGTTCTTC; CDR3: CASSLQPTGVSYNEQFF
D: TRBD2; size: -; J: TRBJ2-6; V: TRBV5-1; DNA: TGCGCCAGCAGCCTGAACCGACTAACGGGAGGTCCCAACTCTGGGGCCAACGTCCTGACTTTC; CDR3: CASSLNRLTGGPNSGANVLTF
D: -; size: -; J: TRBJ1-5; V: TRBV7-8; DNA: TGTGCCAGCAGCTTAGGACACGAAAATCAGCCCCAGCATTTT; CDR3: CASSLGHENQPQHF
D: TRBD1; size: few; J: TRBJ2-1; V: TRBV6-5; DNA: TGTGCCAGCAGTCTGACAGGGGATGCCGACAATGAGCAGTTCTTC; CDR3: CASSLTGDADNEQFF
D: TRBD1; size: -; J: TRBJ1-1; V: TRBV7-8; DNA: TGTGCCAGCAGCCCGCTGGGGACAGGAAGGAACACTGAAGCTTTCTTT; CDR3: CASSPLGTGRNTEAFF
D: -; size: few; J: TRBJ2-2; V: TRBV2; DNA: TGTGCCAGCAGCCGCCCTGGCGGGCCCACCGGGGAGCTGTTTTTT; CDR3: CASSRPGGPTGELFF
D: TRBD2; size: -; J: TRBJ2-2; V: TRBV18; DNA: TGTGCCAGCGGGACTAGCGGGCTGAACACCGGGGAGCTGTTTTTT; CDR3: CASGTSGLNTGELFF
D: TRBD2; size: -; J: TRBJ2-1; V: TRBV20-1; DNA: TGCAGTGCTAACCCCCCGACTAGCGGGAGGTACAATGAGCAGTTCTTC; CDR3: CSANPPTSGRYNEQFF
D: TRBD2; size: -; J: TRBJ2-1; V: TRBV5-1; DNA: TGCGCCAGCAGCCTAACGACCGGGACTAGCGGCTACAATGAGCAGTTCTTC; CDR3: CASSLTTGTSGYNEQFF
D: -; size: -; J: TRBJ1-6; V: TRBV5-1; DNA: TGCGCCAGCAGCTTGGCCGGGGAGTCCTATAATTCACCCCTCCACTTT; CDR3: CASSLAGESYNSPLHF
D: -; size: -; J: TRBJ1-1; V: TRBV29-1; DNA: TGCAGCGTGAGGGGCCCCCTTGAAGCTTTCTTT; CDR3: CSVRGPLEAFF
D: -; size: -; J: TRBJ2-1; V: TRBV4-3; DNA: TGCGCCAGCAGCCCAGAAAGCTCCTACAATGAGCAGTTCTTC; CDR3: CASSPESSYNEQFF
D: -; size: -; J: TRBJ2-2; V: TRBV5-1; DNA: TGCGCCAGCAGCTTCGGGGTCTCACCGAACACCGGGGAGCTGTTTTTT; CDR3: CASSFGVSPNTGELFF
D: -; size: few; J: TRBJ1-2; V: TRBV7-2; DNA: TGTGCCAGCACCTATCCGAACTATGGCTACACCTTC; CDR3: CASTYPNYGYTF
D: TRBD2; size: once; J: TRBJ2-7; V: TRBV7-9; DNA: TGTGCCAGCAGCCCGGGACTAGCGGTGTCCTACGAGCAGTACTTC; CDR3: CASSPGLAVSYEQYF
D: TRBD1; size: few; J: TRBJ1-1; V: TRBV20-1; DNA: TGCAGTGGATTAAGCCGGGACAGGGGAGTCGGCACTGAAGCTTTCTTT; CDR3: CSGLSRDRGVGTEAFF
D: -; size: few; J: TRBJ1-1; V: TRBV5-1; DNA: TGCGCCAGCAGCTTAGGGTCGGGAAGGGACACTGAAGCTTTCTTT; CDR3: CASSLGSGRDTEAFF
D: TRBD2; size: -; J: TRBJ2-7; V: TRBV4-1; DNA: TGCGCCAGCAGCAAAAGGGGACTAGTGGGTTACGAGCAGTACTTC; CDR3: CASSKRGLVGYEQYF
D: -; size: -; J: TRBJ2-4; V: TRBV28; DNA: TGTGCCAGCAGTTTTTACAGGGATGCCAAAAACATTCAGTACTTC; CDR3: CASSFYRDAKNIQYF
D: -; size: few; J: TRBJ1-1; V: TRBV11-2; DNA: TGTGCCAGCAGCTTAGACAGCCAAAACACTGAAGCTTTCTTT; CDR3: CASSLDSQNTEAFF
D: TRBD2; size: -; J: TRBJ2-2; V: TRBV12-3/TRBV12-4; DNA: TGTGCCAGCAGTCGGACTAGCGGCACCGGGGAGCTGTTTTTT; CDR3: CASSRTSGTGELFF
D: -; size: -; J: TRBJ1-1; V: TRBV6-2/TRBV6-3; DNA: TGTGCCAGCAGTTACCCACAGTCTGAAGCTTTCTTT; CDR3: CASSYPQSEAFF
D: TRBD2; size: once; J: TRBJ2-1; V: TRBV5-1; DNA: TGCGCCAGCATGACTAGCGGGACTATCTACATTGAGCAGTTCTTC; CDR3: CASMTSGTIYIEQFF
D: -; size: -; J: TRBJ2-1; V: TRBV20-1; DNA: TGCAGTGCTAGAGATCAAGGAGACCTAGGCTATGAGCAGTTCTTC; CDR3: CSARDQGDLGYEQFF
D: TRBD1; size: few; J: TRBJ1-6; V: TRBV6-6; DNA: TGTGCCAGCAGTAACAGGGGCGCCGGTAATTCACCCCTCCACTTT; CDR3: CASSNRGAGNSPLHF